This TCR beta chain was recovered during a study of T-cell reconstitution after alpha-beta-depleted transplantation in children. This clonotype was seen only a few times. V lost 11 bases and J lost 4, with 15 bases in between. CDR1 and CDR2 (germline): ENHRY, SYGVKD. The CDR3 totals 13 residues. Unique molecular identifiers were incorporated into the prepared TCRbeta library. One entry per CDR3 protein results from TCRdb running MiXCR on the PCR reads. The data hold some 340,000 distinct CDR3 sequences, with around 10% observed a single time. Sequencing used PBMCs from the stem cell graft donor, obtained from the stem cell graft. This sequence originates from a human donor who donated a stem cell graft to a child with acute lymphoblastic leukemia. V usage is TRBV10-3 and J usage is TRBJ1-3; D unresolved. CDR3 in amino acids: CASGGDKGNTIYF. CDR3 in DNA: TGTGCCTCGGGAGGAGATAAGGGAAACACCATATATTTT.